This is a list of T cell receptor beta chains from one sample in a study of T cells in Graves' hyperthyroidism and ophthalmopathy. TCRdb passed the multiplex PCR reads through MiXCR, listing each CDR3 protein once. The repertoire holds about 740,000 distinct CDR3 sequences, with approximately 14% as singletons. Sequencing was done on a sample of blood. The origin of the receptors is a woman between 18 and 29 years old with Graves' hyperthyroidism. Each CDR3 is given with its conserved first and last residue.

>TRBV4-2|TRBJ2-7
CASSQERDRGYEQYF
>TRBV15|TRBJ2-3
CATSREPPRKRPITDTQYF
>TRBV7-2|TRBJ2-3
CASSLTLGTDTQYF
>TRBV7-2|TRBJ2-1
CASSLASRGGPIYNEQFF
>TRBV27|TRBJ1-1
CASSSPPSKGNTEAFF
>TRBV11-2|TRBJ1-2
CAAGGRSYTF
>TRBV28|TRBJ1-5
CASSFSRDNQPQHF
>TRBV6-1|TRBJ1-5
CASSRTGVLNQPQHF
>TRBV18|TRBJ2-5
CASSPPRTGRETQYF
>TRBV11-3|TRBJ2-7
CASSLGLAGGVAYEQYF
>TRBV27|TRBJ2-5
CASSPSHGGETQYF
>TRBV30|TRBJ1-1
CAWMQGFGAFF
>TRBV2|TRBJ1-1
CASSDSGLTEAFF
>TRBV9|NA
CASSATSGMANEQYF
>TRBV7-8|TRBJ1-2
CASSLGQGMVYGYTF
>TRBV20-1|TRBJ2-1
CSVGGVAPYNEQFF
>TRBV5-5|TRBJ1-2
CASSAEGRSDYGYTF
>TRBV19|TRBJ2-3
CASSIDWSATTLPQYF